This TCR beta chain was sequenced in a study of shared T cell receptors in the human thymus. V lost 8 bases to trimming and J lost 4 bases; unmatched junction nucleotides: 9. CDR3 length: 16 amino acids. The germline V gene has CDR1 SGHVS and CDR2 FQNEAQ. The protocol was immunoSEQ multiplex PCR, while the TCRdb copy is restricted to in-frame clones and leaves out a portion. This sample yields almost 550,000 clones, of which around 78% are seen a single time; about 0.012% belongs to the top ten. The same sample was also used in a study of human thymus T cells. That study reports: Corrective cardiac operations yielded the resected thymus tissue.

The receptor comes from a boy in the first two years of life with a congenital heart defect. The specimen was thymocytes. This sequence joins TRBV7-8 and TRBJ2-5; 14 bases map to TRBD2. CDR3 nucleotide sequence: TGTGCCAGCGTCCTCGGGACTAGCGGGAGTCGAGAGACCCAGTACTTC. It encodes CASVLGTSGSRETQYF.